A selection of T cell receptor beta chains follows, all from one sample in a study of blood T cells in healthy people across ages. TCRdb itself ran the 5' RACE reads through MiXCR, one entry per CDR3 protein. The sample lists fewer than 1.5 million distinct CDR3 sequences; about 40% were seen once. The sequenced sample consisted of blood. Receptor source: a woman younger than 35 in good health. Both conserved end residues are part of each CDR3. Each record gives: clone size, D gene, V gene, J gene, CDR3 DNA, CDR3 protein. D genes are given only for firm matches. Size is omitted from some rows. Given values are once, few, many or a class for expanded clones.

.	.	TRBV4-2	TRBJ2-7	TGTGCCAGCAGCCAAGATAATGAGGACTACGAGCAGTACTTC	CASSQDNEDYEQYF
.	.	TRBV7-9	TRBJ1-1	TGTGCCAGCAGGTCACAAATTAACACTGAAGCTTTCTTT	CASRSQINTEAFF
few	.	TRBV6-5	TRBJ1-1	TGTGCCAGCAGGTTGACAGAGAACACTGAAGCTTTCTTT	CASRLTENTEAFF
.	TRBD1	TRBV27	TRBJ2-7	TGTGCCAGCAGTCCGACAGGGGGCAATGGAGAGCAGTACTTC	CASSPTGGNGEQYF
.	.	TRBV6-5	TRBJ2-5	TGTGCCAGCAGTCCGTTTGGGCGGCCTTCTCAAGAGACCCAGTACTTC	CASSPFGRPSQETQYF
few	.	TRBV20-1	TRBJ2-7	TGCAGTGCCAGACTCCCCCAGGCGGCCTCCTACGAGCAGTACTTC	CSARLPQAASYEQYF
.	.	TRBV7-8	TRBJ2-6	TGTGCCAGTCGGGATCCACGGAGCTCTGGGGCCAACGTCCTGACTTTC	CASRDPRSSGANVLTF
.	TRBD2	TRBV20-1	TRBJ2-5	TGCAGTGTCGCGGAGGCTAGCGGGAGAAGAGAGACCCAGTACTTC	CSVAEASGRRETQYF
.	TRBD2	TRBV2	TRBJ2-3	TGTGCCAGCAGACAAACTAGCGGGGGCCGTGCAGATACGCAGTATTTT	CASRQTSGGRADTQYF
few	.	TRBV2	TRBJ2-1	TGTGCCAGCGGCCCCGAGCAGCGGTTCTTC	CASGPEQRFF
.	.	TRBV5-6	TRBJ2-1	TGTGCCAGCAGGATACGTGCAGGTTCCTACAATGAGCAGTTCTTC	CASRIRAGSYNEQFF
many	.	TRBV28	TRBJ2-7	TGTGCCAGCAGTTTTCGGCTGAAGGAAGCCTACGAGCAGTACTTC	CASSFRLKEAYEQYF
many	TRBD1	TRBV27	TRBJ2-7	TGTGCCAGCAGTTTAACGGGACAGGGCAACGAGCAGTACTTC	CASSLTGQGNEQYF
.	.	TRBV21-1	TRBJ2-3	TGTGCCAGCAGCAAAGCGCGGGGACTAGCCAGAGATACGCAGTATTTT	CASSKARGLARDTQYF
few	TRBD2	TRBV20-1	TRBJ2-1	TGCAGTGCTAGTGCGGAGGGGAGGGAGTGGTACAATGAGCAGTTCTTC	CSASAEGREWYNEQFF
few	TRBD1	TRBV5-1	TRBJ1-2	TGCGCCAGCGACTCCGGGACAGGGTCCCACTATGGCTACACCTTC	CASDSGTGSHYGYTF
.	.	TRBV7-2	TRBJ2-7	TGTGCCAGCAGCCCGGACCGTGCCGGAGTGTACGAGCAGTACTTC	CASSPDRAGVYEQYF
.	.	TRBV20-1	TRBJ2-7	TGCAGTGCTAGCAGTCCAGACTGGAACGAGCAGTACTTC	CSASSPDWNEQYF
few	.	TRBV7-2	TRBJ2-3	TGTGCCAGCAGCTTCTTCGTAGATACGCAGTATTTT	CASSFFVDTQYF
.	.	TRBV12-3/TRBV12-4	TRBJ2-1	TGTGCCAGCAGTGCGCTTTTCGATGAGCAGTTCTTC	CASSALFDEQFF
.	TRBD1	TRBV7-8	TRBJ1-1	TGTGCCAGCAGTACAGACGACAGGGGCTACACTGAAGCTTTCTTT	CASSTDDRGYTEAFF
.	.	TRBV6-2/TRBV6-3	TRBJ2-3	TGTGCCATCCACAAGGGAGATACGCAGTATTTT	CAIHKGDTQYF
few	.	TRBV6-1	TRBJ2-7	TGTGCCAGCAACTGGGGATCCCCCTCCTACGAGCAGTACTTC	CASNWGSPSYEQYF
.	.	TRBV11-2	TRBJ2-3	TGTGCCAGCAGCTCGAATTTGGGGGGGACACTTGTCTGGGGGCTCACAGATACGCAGTATTTT	CASSSNLGGTLVWGLTDTQYF
few	.	TRBV4-1	TRBJ2-7	TGCGCCAGCAGCCAAGCCGGACAGAGCTCCTACGAGCAGTACTTC	CASSQAGQSSYEQYF
.	.	TRBV11-2	TRBJ1-6	TGTGCCAGCAGCTTAGGAGGCCGTAATTCACCCCTCCACTTT	CASSLGGRNSPLHF
.	TRBD1	TRBV20-1	TRBJ2-7	TGCAGTGCTAGAGCCACGGGACAGACAACCTACGAGCAGTACTTC	CSARATGQTTYEQYF
few	.	TRBV12-3/TRBV12-4	TRBJ2-7	TGTGCCAGCACCCCTAGGGGCAGAGTCGAGCAGTACTTC	CASTPRGRVEQYF
.	.	TRBV29-1	TRBJ2-5	TGCAGCGTTGAAGATTCGTTTTCCAGTTTCAATGAGCAGTACTTC	CSVEDSFSSFNEQYF
many	.	TRBV20-1	TRBJ2-6	TGCAGTGCTAGCCTAAACTCTGGGGCCAACGTCCTGACTTTC	CSASLNSGANVLTF
.	TRBD2	TRBV29-1	TRBJ2-5	TGCAGCGTTGAACCACTAGCGGCCCGGAGGGAGACCCAGTACTTC	CSVEPLAARRETQYF
.	TRBD1	TRBV29-1	TRBJ2-7	TGCAGCGTTGGGGACAGGGGGCTCTCGGCCGAGCAGTACTTC	CSVGDRGLSAEQYF
.	.	TRBV7-2	TRBJ1-1	TGTGCCAGCAGCTACAGGAGAGGAACTGAAGCTTTCTTT	CASSYRRGTEAFF
few	.	TRBV12-3/TRBV12-4	TRBJ1-5	TGTGCCAGCGCCGGCTACGGCAATCAGCCCCAGCATTTT	CASAGYGNQPQHF
.	.	TRBV29-1	TRBJ2-7	TGCAGCTGCTATGCGACAGGACGCGTGGAGTACTTC	CSCYATGRVEYF
few	TRBD2	TRBV20-1	TRBJ2-5	TGCAGTGCTAGAGTCGCTAGCGGGGGCTTAAGAGAGACCCAGTACTTC	CSARVASGGLRETQYF
.	.	TRBV6-5	TRBJ1-4	TGTGCCTCCCATCCGGGCGAAAGTGAAAAACTGTTTTTT	CASHPGESEKLFF
few	.	TRBV12-3/TRBV12-4	TRBJ2-5	TGTGCCAGCAGTCCCTCGCAGGGTCGAGAGACCCAGTACTTC	CASSPSQGRETQYF
.	TRBD1	TRBV28	TRBJ2-5	TGTGCCAGCAGTTTAAACAGGGGTTACCAAGAGACCCAGTACTTC	CASSLNRGYQETQYF
.	.	TRBV28	TRBJ2-4	TGTGCCAGCAGCCAATTTAAGGCCAAAAACATTCAGTACTTC	CASSQFKAKNIQYF
.	.	TRBV2	TRBJ2-3	TGTGCCAGGGACCCGGTGGATACGCAGTATTTT	CARDPVDTQYF